The next 30 T cell receptor beta chains were all read from a single sample in a study of beta chain features in type 1 diabetes (dated by TCRdb to 2016 to 2018). The protocol used for the library was the immunoSEQ multiplex PCR assay. The entire amount of isolated RNA was reverse transcribed using the High Capacity cDNA Reverse Transcription Kit, so the sequenced TCRB transcripts were expressed ones. Held by TCRdb, this immuneACCESS table contains in-frame sequences only and omits some clones. Under half of the omission traces to an unresolved V gene where checked; the cause of the rest is unknown. This sample gives 330,000 or so clones in total; roughly 15% of them show up just once. The ten largest clones represent 5.5% to 7.5% of the sample. The sequenced material came from central memory CD4+ T cells from blood. The origin of the receptors is a man younger than 40 in good health.

The chain recombines TRBV10-2 with TRBJ2-3; D is ambiguous. Trimming removed 6 bases from V and 3 bases from J, with 10 bases in between. The length of the CDR3 is 13 residues. The germline V gene has CDR1 WSHSY and CDR2 SAAADI. In nucleotides, the CDR3 is TGCGCCAGCAGGCATCTGGGGACAGATACGCAGTATTTT. As protein: CASRHLGTDTQYF.

The rearrangement links TRBV6-1 to TRBJ2-5; a weak D match, TRBD2 (5 bases). Germline V gives CDR1 MNHNS, CDR2 SASEGT. V lost 6 bases and J lost 4, with 12 bases in between. The CDR3 covers 13 residues. The CDR3: CASRTPLGETQYF. DNA of the CDR3: TGTGCCAGCAGGACGCCACTAGGAGAGACCCAGTACTTC.

This clone was counted many times. One end of the junction fails to match germline, which may point to a read error. This chain links TRBV7-7 with TRBJ2-5; the D gene is possibly TRBD2 (5 bases). Germline assignment: CDR1 SSHAT and CDR2 FNYEAQ (reference sequence). CDR3 length equals 14 residues. CDR3 DNA: TGTGCTAGCAGCCCTGGACTGGAAACGGAGACCCAGTACTTC. The encoded protein is CASSPGLETETQYF. Filled out from reference TRBV7-7 and TRBJ2-5, the complete variable domain reads GAGVSQSPRYKVTKRGQDVTLRCDPISSHATLYWYQQALGQGPEFLTYFNYEAQPDKSGLPSDRFSAERPEGSISTLTIQRTEQRDSAMYRCASSPGLETETQYFGPGTRLLVL.

The table lists this clone with a few counts. This chain uses TRBV14 with TRBJ2-3, with D hard to call. Germline V gives CDR1 SGHDN, CDR2 FVKESK. Trimming removed 1 base from V and 3 bases from J, with 5 bases in between. This CDR3 spans 13 amino acids. CDR3 in amino acids: CASSQGGTDTQYF. CDR3 DNA: TGTGCCAGCAGCCAAGGTGGAACAGATACGCAGTATTTT.

V usage is TRBV28 and J usage is TRBJ2-5, with 9 nucleotides matching TRBD2. V shed 0 bases and J 5 bases; nucleotides not matched to a gene: 13. The length of the CDR3 is 18 residues. Per germline, CDR1 MDHEN and CDR2 SYDVKM. CDR3 sequence: CASSLWGVAGVPMETQYF. In nucleotides, the CDR3 is TGTGCCAGCAGTTTATGGGGGGTAGCGGGAGTGCCTATGGAGACCCAGTACTTC.

The genes are TRBV10-1 and TRBJ2-2; maybe TRBD1 (5 bases). The V and J ends lost 0 bases and 1 base respectively, with 9 bases between them. Germline V CDR1 and CDR2: WNHNN, SYGVQD (reference sequence). The CDR3 extends over 16 amino acids. In DNA, the CDR3 is TGCGCCAGCAGTGAGTCCGAAGGGGAGAACACCGGGGAGCTGTTTTTT. Translated, it gives CASSESEGENTGELFF.

This clone has only a few counts. The DNA for the CDR3 is TGTGCCAGCAACTCAGGGGACCAATATGGCTACACCTTC. This gives the protein CASNSGDQYGYTF. The chain links TRBV6-5 to TRBJ1-2; D possibly corresponds to TRBD1 (6 bases). CDR1 is MNHEY and CDR2 is SVGAGI in the germline V gene. The V end was cut by 7 bases, the J end by 5 bases, with 14 bases between. The CDR3 contains 13 residues.

As for this clone: Other DNA sequences in this specimen translate into the identical CDR3. The rearrangement uses TRBV5-1 and TRBJ2-1; the D is unclear. The CDR3 has 11 amino acids. Germline assignment: CDR1 SGHRS and CDR2 YFSETQ. V was trimmed by 5 bases and J by 7 bases, leaving 7 bases between them. DNA for the CDR3: TGCGCCAGCAGATCACAGAATGAGCAGTTCTTC. As protein: CASRSQNEQFF.

This rearrangement joins TRBV4-3 to TRBJ1-2; 8 bases agree with TRBD1. The CDR3 extends over 16 amino acids. J gave up 6 bases and V 4 bases, and 13 bases lay outside the gene matches. Looked up from germline, CDR1 is LGHNA and CDR2 is YSLEER. CDR3 sequence (DNA): TGCGCCAGCAGCCCCGGGACAGGAGAAAGATCGGATGGCTACACCTTC. Its translation: CASSPGTGERSDGYTF.

This clone was seen a few times. The gene calls are TRBV21-1 and TRBJ1-2; the D call TRBD1 from the table was never checked on the DNA. TRBV21-1 is annotated as a pseudogene. The CDR3 has 14 residues. CDR3 region: CASSKDGHVYGYTF. CDR3 bases: TGTGCCAGCAGCAAAGATGGCCACGTCTATGGCTACACCTTC.

The gene calls are TRBV7-9 and TRBJ2-3; D is unresolved. In germline, CDR1 is SEHNR, CDR2 FQNEAQ (reference sequence). CDR3 length: 13 residues. V was cut by 5 bases and J by 4 bases, with 10 bases left in between. Here the CDR3 reads CASSTSIADTQYF. The CDR3, as DNA: TGTGCCAGCAGCACGAGTATTGCAGATACGCAGTATTTT.

The CDR3 protein is CASSQDPRASTSYEQYF. CDR3 coding DNA: TGCGCCAGCAGCCAAGACCCGCGGGCGTCAACTAGCTACGAGCAGTACTTC. This chain connects TRBV4-3 to TRBJ2-5; the D gene is possibly TRBD2 (5 bases). The last part of the DNA fits TRBJ2-7 better; the J call may be wrong. This CDR3 is built from 17 residues. In germline, CDR1 is LGHNA, CDR2 YSLEER.

The V and J genes are TRBV15 and TRBJ2-5; D is perhaps TRBD2 (7 bases). This CDR3 spans 17 amino acids. Germline loops: CDR1 LNHNV, CDR2 YYDKDF (reference sequence). The V and J ends lost 0 bases and 4 bases respectively, with 18 bases between them. CDR3 sequence (DNA): TGTGCCACCAGCAGAGAGCCTGGGGGGGGCGCGGGAGAGACCCAGTACTTC. Translation: CATSREPGGGAGETQYF. Looking up the rest from reference TRBV15 and TRBJ2-5 gives the full variable domain: DAMVIQNPRYQVTQFGKPVTLSCSQTLNHNVMYWYQQKSSQAPKLLFHYYDKDFNNEADTPDNFQSRRPNTSFCFLDIRSPGLGDTAMYLCATSREPGGGAGETQYFGPGTRLLVL.

On this clone itself: A much larger clone sits a single nucleotide away, making a read error possible. This chain links TRBV9 with TRBJ2-5, with 13 bases aligning to TRBD2. CDR3 length: 16 residues. Germline CDR1 is SGDLS and CDR2 is YYNGEE. Trimming removed 4 bases from V and 1 base from J; junction bases left unmatched: 4. This chain's CDR3 is CASSPRLAGGQETQYF. Here the CDR3 DNA reads TGTGCCAGCAGCCCCCGACTAGCGGGGGGCCAAGAGACCCAGTACTTC.

This clone was detected a few times. CDR3 protein: CASTSGSEGTQYF. CDR3 coding DNA: TGTGCCAGTACTAGCGGGAGTGAAGGGACCCAGTACTTC. This chain uses TRBV27 with TRBJ2-5, with 11 bases identical to TRBD2. Per germline, CDR1 MNHEY and CDR2 SMNVEV (reference sequence). This CDR3 has 13 amino acids. The trim removed 9 bases at V and 7 bases at J, leaving 7 bases unmatched.

This clone was found a few times. The chain links TRBV25-1 to TRBJ2-1; no definite D call. The V and J ends lost 5 bases and 0 bases respectively, with 14 bases between them. Germline CDR1 MGHDK, CDR2 SYGVNS. The CDR3 contains 16 residues. The CDR3 reads CASSPQRLSSYNEQFF. The CDR3 DNA is TGTGCCAGCAGTCCGCAGCGTCTAAGCTCCTACAATGAGCAGTTCTTC.

This clone came up many times. V gene TRBV7-2 combines with J gene TRBJ1-6; no clear D gene. The V end lost 4 bases, the J end lost 8 bases, and 9 bases lay between the germline ends. The CDR3 runs 13 residues. Germline lookup yields CDR1 SGHTA and CDR2 FQGNSA. The CDR3 spells CASSSKRDSPLHF. The DNA for the CDR3 is TGTGCCAGCAGCTCCAAAAGGGATTCACCCCTCCACTTT.

This clone was counted only a few times. This sequence joins TRBV6-5 and TRBJ1-1, with D uncertain. The CDR3 covers 13 residues. Germline-derived CDR1 and CDR2 are MNHEY and SVGAGI. Trimming stripped 5 bases from V and 0 bases from J, with 7 bases between. CDR3 DNA sequence: TGTGCCAGCAGTGGGCAGTTGAACACTGAAGCTTTCTTT. It specifies CASSGQLNTEAFF.

This clone was seen a handful of times. The chain uses TRBV25-1 and TRBJ2-3; 8 positions match TRBD2. The ends lost 5 bases at V and 2 bases at J; junction bases unmatched: 12. Germline V gene data show CDR1 as MGHDK and CDR2 as SYGVNS. CDR3 length: 17 amino acids. The DNA for the CDR3 is TGTGCCAGCAGTAAACCGGGACTAGAGGGTGCCACAGATACGCAGTATTTT. It is translated as CASSKPGLEGATDTQYF.

The genes are TRBV29-1 and TRBJ1-2; D not resolved. The V end lost 6 bases, the J end lost 6 bases, and 11 bases lay between the germline ends. The V gene's germline CDR1 is SQVTM and CDR2 ANQGSEA. CDR3 size: 11 residues. CDR3 DNA: TGCAGCGTCGGACGGAGGGATGGCTACACCTTC. Amino acids: CSVGRRDGYTF.

J is TRBJ1-2 and V is TRBV27; 7 bases fit TRBD1. CDR3 length: 17 residues. With 5 bases clipped from V and 5 bases from J, the junction kept 17 bases outside the gene matches. The germline CDR1 and CDR2 sequences are MNHEY and SMNVEV (reference sequence). CDR3 DNA sequence: TGTGCCAGCAGTCTCAAAGGGGGCAGGGGCCGCGTTTATGGCTACACCTTC. Amino acids: CASSLKGGRGRVYGYTF.

As regards this clone: Its ends do not fully match the called genes, so a read error is possible. The chain joins TRBV7-7 to TRBJ2-2; D is possibly TRBD1 (6 bases). CDR1 and CDR2 (germline): SSHAT, FNYEAQ (reference sequence). CDR3 length: 16 residues. The CDR3 reads CASSLEAGVNTGELFF. CDR3 nucleotides: TGTGCTAGCAGCTTAGAAGCAGGGGTAAACACCGGGGAGCTGTTTTTT.

As regards this clone: This sample also contains other DNA sequences that code for the same CDR3. This chain links TRBV4-3 with TRBJ1-1; unclear D gene. Trimming pared 3 bases from V and 1 base from J, leaving 6 bases between. This CDR3 comprises 13 residues. CDR1 and CDR2 from the germline V gene are LGHNA and YSLEER. DNA for the CDR3: TGCGCCAGCAGCCACTCACAGAACACTGAAGCTTTCTTT. Translation gives CASSHSQNTEAFF.

J is TRBJ2-7 and V is TRBV6-5, with 7 bases lining up with TRBD1. Losses at the gene ends were 7 bases for V and 4 bases for J; bases not matched to a gene: 10. Germline V lookup: CDR1 MNHEY, CDR2 SVGAGI. This CDR3 spans 14 amino acids. CDR3 bases: TGTGCCAGCAAAGTAGCGACAGGGATATACGAGCAGTACGTC. This gives the protein CASKVATGIYEQYV.

This chain links TRBV30 with TRBJ2-2; possibly TRBD1 for D (6 bases). V was trimmed by 8 bases and J by 0 bases, leaving 16 bases between them. There are 15 residues in the CDR3. In germline, CDR1 is GTSNPN, CDR2 SVGIG (reference sequence). The CDR3, as DNA: TGTGCCAGTAGTCCCGGGACAACGAACACCGGGGAGCTGTTTTTT. It yields the protein CASSPGTTNTGELFF.

CDR3 residues: CASSYRGIHSYNEQFF. The CDR3 nucleotides are TGTGCCAGCAGTTATCGGGGGATCCACTCCTACAATGAGCAGTTCTTC. The chain combines TRBV6-6 with TRBJ2-1; maybe TRBD2 (6 bases). The CDR3 contains 16 residues. Trimming pared 3 bases from V and 0 bases from J, leaving 12 bases between. CDR1 MNHNY and CDR2 SVGAGI come from the germline V gene (reference sequence).

This clone has only a few counts. The same CDR3 is also encoded by other DNA sequences in this sample. This rearrangement joins TRBV18 to TRBJ1-6; possible D gene TRBD1, 6 bases. The V and J ends lost 3 bases and 8 bases respectively, with 14 bases between them. CDR1 and CDR2 (germline): KGHSH, LQKENI. This CDR3 comprises 15 residues. CDR3 nucleotides: TGTGCCAGCTCACCGTTGCAGGGGAGGGATTCACCCCTCCACTTT. This sequence encodes CASSPLQGRDSPLHF.

Only a few counts were recorded for this clone. The chain couples TRBV7-3 to TRBJ2-5, with 7 bases aligning to TRBD2. V shed 5 bases and J 7 bases; nucleotides not matched to a gene: 7. The CDR3 totals 13 residues. Germline V gene data show CDR1 as SGHTA and CDR2 as FQGTGA. As DNA, the CDR3 is TGTGCCAGCAGCGCCGACTGGGAGGGGACCCAGTACTTC. Translated: CASSADWEGTQYF.

There are many counts of this clone. The chain couples TRBV2 to TRBJ2-1; D remains ambiguous. Germline V gene lookup returns CDR1 SNHLY and CDR2 FYNNEI. Trimming took 8 bases from V and 7 from J, leaving 15 bases between them. The CDR3 is 13 amino acids. The CDR3 region has the DNA TGTGCCAGCGCGAGGAGTGACAAAAATGAGCAGTTCTTC. Translating gives CASARSDKNEQFF.

The gene calls are TRBV19 and TRBJ2-2; 8 nucleotides align to TRBD1. V was clipped by 4 bases and J by 1 base; unmatched bases: 11. The CDR3 covers 18 residues. The V gene's germline CDR1 is LNHDA and CDR2 SQIVND (reference sequence). The CDR3 protein is CASSRGTGRQLNTGELFF. The CDR3 nucleotides read TGTGCCAGTAGTAGGGGGACAGGCAGACAACTGAACACCGGGGAGCTGTTTTTT.